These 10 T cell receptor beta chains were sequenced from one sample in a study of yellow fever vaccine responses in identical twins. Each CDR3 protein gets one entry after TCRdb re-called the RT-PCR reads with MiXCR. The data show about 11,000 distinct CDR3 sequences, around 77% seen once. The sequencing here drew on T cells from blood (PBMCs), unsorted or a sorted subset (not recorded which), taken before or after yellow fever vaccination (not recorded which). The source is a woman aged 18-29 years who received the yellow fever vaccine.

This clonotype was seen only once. The CDR3 region has the DNA TGTGCCAGCAGCTCCTACCGGGGACAGCCGGGGGACCAGTACTTC. Protein: CASSSYRGQPGDQYF. The rearrangement uses TRBV11-1 and TRBJ2-5; the D gene is possibly TRBD1 (7 bases). The germline V and J ends were trimmed by 4 bases and 10 bases, with 22 bases remaining between them. The CDR3 length is 15 residues. Germline lookup yields CDR1 SGHAT and CDR2 FQDESV (reference sequence).

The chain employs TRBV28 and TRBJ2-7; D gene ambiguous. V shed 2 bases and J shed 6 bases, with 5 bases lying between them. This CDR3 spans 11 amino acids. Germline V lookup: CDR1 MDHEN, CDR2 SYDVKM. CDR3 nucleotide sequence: TGTGCCAGCAGTTTAAATCGCGAGCAGTACTTC. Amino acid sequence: CASSLNREQYF.

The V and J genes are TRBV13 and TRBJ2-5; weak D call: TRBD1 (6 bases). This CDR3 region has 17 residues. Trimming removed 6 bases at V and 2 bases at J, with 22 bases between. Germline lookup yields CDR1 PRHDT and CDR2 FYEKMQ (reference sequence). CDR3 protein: CASRGRGFGYLQETQYF. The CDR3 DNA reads TGTGCCAGCAGAGGCAGGGGTTTCGGGTATTTGCAAGAGACCCAGTACTTC.

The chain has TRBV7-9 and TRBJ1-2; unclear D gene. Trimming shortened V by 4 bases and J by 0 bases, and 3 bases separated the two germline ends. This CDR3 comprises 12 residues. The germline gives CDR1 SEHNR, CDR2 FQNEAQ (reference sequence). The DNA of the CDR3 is TGTGCCAGCAGCTCATCTAACTATGGCTACACCTTC. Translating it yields CASSSSNYGYTF.

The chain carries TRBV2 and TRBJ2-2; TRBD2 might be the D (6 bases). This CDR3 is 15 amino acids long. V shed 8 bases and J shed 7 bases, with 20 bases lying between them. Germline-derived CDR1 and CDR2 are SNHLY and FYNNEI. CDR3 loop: CASYHGGSRVGELFF. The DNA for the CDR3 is TGTGCCAGCTACCACGGGGGTAGTAGGGTCGGGGAGCTGTTTTTT.

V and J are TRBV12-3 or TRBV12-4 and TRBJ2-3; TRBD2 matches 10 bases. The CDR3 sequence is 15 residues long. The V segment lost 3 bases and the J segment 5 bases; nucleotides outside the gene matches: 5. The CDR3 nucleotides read TGTGCCAGCAGTTTGGTAGCGGGAGGTCAAGATACGCAGTATTTT. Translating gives CASSLVAGGQDTQYF.

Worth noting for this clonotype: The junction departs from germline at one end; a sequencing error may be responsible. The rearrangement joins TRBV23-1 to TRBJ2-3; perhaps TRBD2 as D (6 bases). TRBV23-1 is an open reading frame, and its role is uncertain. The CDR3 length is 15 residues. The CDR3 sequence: CASSAPGLGTDTQYF. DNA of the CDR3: TGCGCCAGCAGTGCCCCGGGACTTGGCACTGATACGCAGTATTTT.

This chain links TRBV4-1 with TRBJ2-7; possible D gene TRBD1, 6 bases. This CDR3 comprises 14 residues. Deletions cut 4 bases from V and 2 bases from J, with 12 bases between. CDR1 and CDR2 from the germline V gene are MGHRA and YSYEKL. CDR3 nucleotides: TGCGCCAGCAGCCCCAGAACAGGGACCTACGAGCAGTACTTC. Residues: CASSPRTGTYEQYF.

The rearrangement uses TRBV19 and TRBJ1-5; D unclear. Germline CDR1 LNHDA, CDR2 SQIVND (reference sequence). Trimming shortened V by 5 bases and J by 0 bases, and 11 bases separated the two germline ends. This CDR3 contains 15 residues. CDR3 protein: CASSGYTFSNQPQHF. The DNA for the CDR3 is TGTGCCAGTAGTGGCTACACTTTTAGCAATCAGCCCCAGCATTTT.

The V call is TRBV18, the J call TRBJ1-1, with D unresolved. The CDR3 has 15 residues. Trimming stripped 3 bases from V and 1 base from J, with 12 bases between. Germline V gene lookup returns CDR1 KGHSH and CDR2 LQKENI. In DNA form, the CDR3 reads TGTGCCAGCTCACCCTCCCTCGACAAGAACACTGAAGCTTTCTTT. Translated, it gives CASSPSLDKNTEAFF. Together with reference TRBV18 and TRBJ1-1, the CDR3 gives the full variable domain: NAGVMQNPRHLVRRRGQEARLRCSPMKGHSHVYWYRQLPEEGLKFMVYLQKENIIDESGMPKERFSAEFPKEGPSILRIQQVVRGDSAAYFCASSPSLDKNTEAFFGQGTRLTVV.